The source of this TCR beta chain is a study of OX40 agonist ivuxolimab in advanced cancers. CDR3 length: 13 amino acids. CDR1 is SGHTA and CDR2 is FQGNSA in the germline V gene. Trimming stripped 2 bases from V and 1 base from J, with 4 bases between. Here immunoSEQ multiplex PCR was the method, and the copy in TCRdb shows in-frame clones only, minus some. The sample yields about 62,000 clones, 79% seen once. This chain joins TRBV7-2 and TRBJ2-3; D call uncertain. The source was CD4+ or CD8+ T cells sorted from blood, collected in a trial of the OX40 agonist ivuxolimab. This clonotype was obtained from an adult with an advanced solid tumor such as melanoma, head and neck, liver or kidney cancer. The DNA of the CDR3 is TGTGCCAGCAGCTTACAGCGCACAGATACGCAGTATTTT. Amino acids: CASSLQRTDTQYF. The whole variable domain, remainder taken from reference TRBV7-2 and TRBJ2-3, is GAGVSQSPSNKVTEKGKDVELRCDPISGHTALYWYRQSLGQGLEFLIYFQGNSAPDKSGLPSDRFSAERTGGSVSTLTIQRTQQEDSAVYLCASSLQRTDTQYFGPGTRLTVL.